This T cell receptor beta chain was recorded in a study of blood T cell repertoires in COVID-19 (dated by TCRdb to about 2020). Describing the broader study: Samples from collaborators originated in the United States, Italy and Spain and spanned both the acute and convalescent phases of COVID-19. The material from the prospective study consisted of cDNA or gDNA derived from T cells, B-cell-depleted T cells, or PBMCs. The dataset comprised deeply sampled blood TCRbeta repertoires from subjects exposed to, actively infected with, or recovered from COVID-19. The repertoires were released in a freely available public database meant as a resource for research on the immune response to SARS-CoV-2. Samples came from the ongoing ImmuneRACE study (first 160 participants) plus 1,254 subjects from 6 global collaborators. Nearly every sample came with metadata listing a de-identified subject ID, COVID-19 status, age in years and sex. Where available, HLA class I and class II types were taken from metadata supplied by the sample provider and were not determined by assay-based typing.

The immunoSEQ Assay, a bias-controlled multiplex PCR, was used to amplify TCRbeta CDR3 regions from genomic DNA. As for the authors' bioinformatics: Within the assay, amplification of reference gene primers was used to estimate how many nucleated cells each sample contained. Sequence reads were collapsed and filtered to measure the absolute abundance of every unique TCRbeta CDR3 rearrangement. For each sample, productive Simpson clonality was calculated by taking the square root of Simpson's diversity index across productive rearrangements. TCRdb took over this immuneACCESS table, retaining in-frame rearrangements with V and J assigned. Such tables are incomplete; in checked studies, under half of the missing clones stem from an unresolved V gene, and the remainder is unexplained. The D gene and trimming were derived from the DNA, and the V and J assignments and clone size from that table. In this sample the table shows nearly 300,000 clones, 70% to 85% of which occur a single time. The top ten hold about 1.5% of the sample.

About this clone: Its antigen is not yet known. There are no base qualities to consult, and no much larger clone falls within one base.

One collaborating source in Seattle enrolled patients during active infection and followed them longitudinally through the course of disease. Collaborating institutions collected whole blood in K2EDTA tubes following their own protocols. Collaborator samples were shipped for TCRbeta analysis as frozen whole blood, isolated PBMCs, or DNA extracted from either sample type. Paper-wide results and their limitations: Clinical and demographic metadata were provided uncurated, with the amount varying by source and participant.

The TCR sequence derives from a human donor with COVID-19, enrolled during active disease. The donor label of this sample is uncertain. Source material: peripheral blood.

The DNA sequence is as follows: TGTGCCAGCAGCTTGAGCTCCTACGAGCAGTACTTC. The resulting protein is CASSLSSYEQYF. The V and J segments used are TRBV11-3 and TRBJ2-7, with the identity of the D gene unclear. The CDR3 spans 12 residues, from the cysteine through the phenylalanine. The entry retains the CDR3 DNA only, 36 bases that are in frame from base 1. The germline V gene provides CDR1 SGHNT and CDR2 YENEEA. V is clipped by 3 bases and J by 0 bases, and the sequence between their germline boundaries is 3 bases long.